The 24 T cell receptor beta chains below come from one sample, sequenced in a study of blood T cell repertoires in COVID-19 (dated by TCRdb to 2018 to 2021). Library generation was performed with the immunoSEQ multiplex PCR assay. TCRdb re-hosts the immuneACCESS table, in-frame sequences only. Its copies lack some clones; in the studies checked, an unresolved V gene accounts for under half of them, and the cause for the rest is not known. A total of 200,000 to 300,000 clones appear in this sample, approximately 84% of them only once. In total, the top ten clones hold roughly 8% of the sample. The specimen sequenced was peripheral blood. These receptor sequences come from a woman older than 75 with acute or convalescent COVID-19.

This chain connects TRBV6-2 or TRBV6-3 to TRBJ1-5; TRBD1 agrees at 10 bases. Trimming took 5 bases from V and 5 from J; bases not matched to a gene: 6. The CDR3 covers 15 residues. CDR1 MNHEY and CDR2 SVGEGT come from the germline V gene. The CDR3 region has the DNA TGTGCCAGCAGTGGGGGACAGGGGACCTATCAGCCCCAGCATTTT. This gives the protein CASSGGQGTYQPQHF.

The chain combines TRBV5-6 with TRBJ1-2, with 7 positions matching TRBD1. The CDR3 spans 15 residues. The trim removed 3 bases at V and 2 bases at J, leaving 7 bases unmatched. Germline CDR1 is SGHDT and CDR2 is YYEEEE. CDR3 nucleotide sequence: TGTGCCAGCAGCTCGGGGACAGTATACAACTATGGCTACACCTTC. This sequence encodes CASSSGTVYNYGYTF.

V and J are TRBV3-1 (or the pseudogene TRBV3-2) and TRBJ2-3, with unresolved D. V was cut by 1 base and J by 2 bases, with 4 bases left in between. This CDR3 is 13 amino acids long. Germline CDR1 is LGHDT and CDR2 is YNNKEL (reference sequence). The CDR3: CASSQVATDTQYF. The CDR3 region has the DNA TGTGCCAGCAGCCAAGTGGCCACAGATACGCAGTATTTT.

This sequence joins TRBV5-1 and TRBJ1-2, with D maybe TRBD1 (6 bases). Germline V gives CDR1 SGHRS, CDR2 YFSETQ. CDR3 size: 15 residues. Trimming removed 2 bases from V and 1 base from J, with 12 bases in between. CDR3 amino acids: CASSFRTDYNYGYTF. CDR3 coding DNA: TGCGCCAGCAGCTTTCGGACAGATTATAACTATGGCTACACCTTC.

The CDR3 here is CASSEQSGRAGSYEQYF. The DNA for the CDR3 is TGTGCCAGTAGTGAACAGAGCGGGAGGGCCGGGTCCTACGAGCAGTACTTC. V gene TRBV19 combines with J gene TRBJ2-7, with TRBD2 identical over 10 bases. CDR1 and CDR2 (germline): LNHDA, SQIVND (reference sequence). This CDR3 is 17 amino acids long. Unmatched junction bases numbered 11, after V lost 5 bases and J lost 1 base.

This clone was seen more than once but under ten times. This chain links TRBV18 with TRBJ2-7; D unresolved. Germline CDR1 and CDR2: KGHSH and LQKENI. Trimming cost V 3 bases and J 3 bases, with 12 bases left between them. The CDR3 has 14 residues. This CDR3 is CASSPTMRGYEQYF. The CDR3 DNA is TGTGCCAGCTCACCTACTATGCGCGGCTACGAGCAGTACTTC. Combining the CDR3 with reference TRBV18 and TRBJ2-7 gives the whole variable domain NAGVMQNPRHLVRRRGQEARLRCSPMKGHSHVYWYRQLPEEGLKFMVYLQKENIIDESGMPKERFSAEFPKEGPSILRIQQVVRGDSAAYFCASSPTMRGYEQYFGPGTRLTVT.

As concerns this clone: Within the sample, other DNA sequences also encode this same CDR3. The J gene is TRBJ2-1, the V gene TRBV3-1 (or the pseudogene TRBV3-2), with no clear D. This CDR3 has 14 amino acids. CDR1 is LGHDT, CDR2 YNNKEL, per germline (reference sequence). Trimming took off 0 bases at V and 4 bases at J, with 7 bases between the two ends. The chain's CDR3 is CASSQDRSYNEQFF. The CDR3 DNA is TGTGCCAGCAGCCAAGATCGGAGTTACAATGAGCAGTTCTTC.

This chain uses TRBV13 with TRBJ2-7; D unresolved. Trimming stripped 0 bases from V and 6 bases from J, with 12 bases between. The CDR3 has 14 amino acids. The germline V gene encodes CDR1 PRHDT and CDR2 FYEKMQ (reference sequence). The CDR3 is CASSLGAPSLEQYF. CDR3 sequence (DNA): TGTGCCAGCAGCTTAGGAGCCCCCTCTCTCGAGCAGTACTTC.

A remark on this clone: This CDR3 is also generated by other DNA sequences in the sample. The chain employs TRBV5-6 and TRBJ2-1; D is unresolved. V was pared by 2 bases and J by 7 bases, with 4 bases between. The CDR3 runs to 11 residues. Germline CDR1 and CDR2: SGHDT and YYEEEE. In DNA form, the CDR3 reads TGTGCCAGCAGCTTCGGGAATGAGCAGTTCTTC. Translated, it gives CASSFGNEQFF.

The chain combines TRBV7-9 with TRBJ1-2; 8 bases align to TRBD1. The CDR3 has 16 amino acids. From germline, CDR1 is SEHNR and CDR2 FQNEAQ (reference sequence). Trimming cost V 4 bases and J 4 bases; bases outside gene matches: 11. CDR3 amino acids: CASSSGTGPARYGYTF. In DNA form, the CDR3 reads TGTGCCAGCAGCTCTGGGACAGGACCCGCCCGCTATGGCTACACCTTC.

The rearrangement joins TRBV28 to TRBJ1-4; D ambiguous. Germline V gene data show CDR1 as MDHEN and CDR2 as SYDVKM. Trimming took 4 bases from V and 8 from J, leaving 11 bases between them. The CDR3 covers 13 residues. The CDR3 spells CASSSPLGEKLFF. CDR3 nucleotide sequence: TGTGCCAGCAGTTCCCCCCTAGGCGAAAAACTGTTTTTT.

Concerning this clone itself: A read error may produce the germline difference seen at one junction end. The chain is built from TRBV3-1 (or the pseudogene TRBV3-2) and TRBJ2-4; D perhaps matches TRBD1 (5 bases). This CDR3 has 12 amino acids. Germline CDR1 reads LGHDT; CDR2 reads YNNKEL (reference sequence). The CDR3 DNA sequence: TGTGCCAGCAGCCAAGATTTGGTCCGACAGCACTTC. Translated: CASSQDLVRQHF.

This chain connects TRBV14 to TRBJ1-2; 10 bases map to TRBD1. This CDR3 has 14 amino acids. Germline V gene lookup returns CDR1 SGHDN and CDR2 FVKESK. With V trimmed by 4 bases and J by 8 bases, 7 bases remained unmatched. In DNA form, the CDR3 reads TGTGCCAGCAGCCCTCGACAGGGGGCGGAGGGCTACACCTTC. Its translation is CASSPRQGAEGYTF. Variable domain in full (rest from reference TRBV14 and TRBJ1-2): EAGVTQFPSHSVIEKGQTVTLRCDPISGHDNLYWYRRVMGKEIKFLLHFVKESKQDESGMPNNRFLAERTGGTYSTLKVQPAELEDSGVYFCASSPRQGAEGYTFGSGTRLTVV.

The CDR3, as DNA: TGTGCCAGCAGCCCAGGGACTAGCGGGAGTAAAGACAATGAGCAGTTCTTC. Amino acid sequence: CASSPGTSGSKDNEQFF. The V and J genes are TRBV3-1 (or the pseudogene TRBV3-2) and TRBJ2-1, with 14 bases identical to TRBD2. The CDR3 spans 17 residues. Unmatched junction bases numbered 7, after V lost 4 bases and J lost 5 bases. CDR1 is LGHDT and CDR2 is YNNKEL in the germline V gene (reference sequence).

The sample holds one count of this clone. This chain joins TRBV5-1 and TRBJ2-2, with a weak D call TRBD1 (6 bases). V was shortened by 4 bases and J by 6 bases, with 22 bases between the two germline ends. CDR1 is SGHRS and CDR2 is YFSETQ in the germline V gene. This CDR3 has 17 residues. CDR3 in amino acids: CASSMGNTGSIAGELFF. The CDR3 DNA sequence: TGCGCCAGCAGCATGGGAAACACAGGGAGTATCGCCGGGGAGCTGTTTTTT.

The genes are TRBV7-2 and TRBJ1-2, with D possibly TRBD1 on 6 matching bases. Germline V gene lookup returns CDR1 SGHTA and CDR2 FQGNSA. V was clipped by 5 bases and J by 0 bases, with 13 bases between them. The CDR3 length is 15 residues. CDR3 nucleotide sequence: TGTGCCAGCAGCGTCCAGCGGACAGCTAACTATGGCTACACCTTC. Translated, it gives CASSVQRTANYGYTF. Combining the CDR3 with reference TRBV7-2 and TRBJ1-2 gives the whole variable domain GAGVSQSPSNKVTEKGKDVELRCDPISGHTALYWYRQSLGQGLEFLIYFQGNSAPDKSGLPSDRFSAERTGGSVSTLTIQRTQQEDSAVYLCASSVQRTANYGYTFGSGTRLTVV.

The chain has TRBV3-1 (or the pseudogene TRBV3-2) and TRBJ2-5, with TRBD2 matching 8 bases. Trimming removed 2 bases from V and 5 bases from J; junction bases left unmatched: 4. The CDR3 length is 14 residues. Germline V lookup: CDR1 LGHDT, CDR2 YNNKEL (reference sequence). CDR3 sequence (DNA): TGTGCCAGCAGCCAATTAGCGGGGACGGAGACCCAGTACTTC. Translating gives CASSQLAGTETQYF.

The chain combines TRBV24-1 with TRBJ2-3; 12 positions match TRBD2. The CDR3 loop spans 16 amino acids. Germline CDR1 reads KGHDR; CDR2 reads SFDVKD. The trim removed 3 bases at V and 6 bases at J, leaving 6 bases unmatched. CDR3 coding DNA: TGTGCCACCAGTGATCCGGGACTAGCGGGCGTGGATACGCAGTATTTT. Translation gives CATSDPGLAGVDTQYF.

Comments on this clone: The same CDR3 arises from other DNA sequences in this sample as well. The V gene is TRBV5-1, the J gene TRBJ2-2; no definite D call. This CDR3 spans 13 amino acids. V was shortened by 0 bases and J by 4 bases, with 4 bases between the two germline ends. CDR1 is SGHRS, CDR2 YFSETQ, per germline. The CDR3 DNA sequence: TGCGCCAGCAGCTTGGACATCACCGGGGAGCTGTTTTTT. This codes for CASSLDITGELFF.

This chain connects TRBV27 to TRBJ2-7; the D gene is possibly TRBD1 (5 bases). With 3 bases removed from V and 5 bases from J, the gap between germline ends came to 17 bases. The germline V gene has CDR1 MNHEY and CDR2 SMNVEV (reference sequence). This CDR3 has 15 amino acids. CDR3 coding DNA: TGTGCCAGCAGTTTTTCAGGAACTGACAGTCACGAGCAGTACTTC. It is translated as CASSFSGTDSHEQYF.

The chain uses TRBV27 and TRBJ2-7; D uncertain. This CDR3 comprises 16 residues. Per germline, CDR1 MNHEY and CDR2 SMNVEV (reference sequence). V was shortened by 5 bases and J by 4 bases, with 21 bases between the two germline ends. For the CDR3, the DNA is TGTGCCAGCAGTCCTACCCCGGGTCGATTACTTTACGAGCAGTACTTC. Translating it yields CASSPTPGRLLYEQYF.

The rearrangement uses TRBV7-9 and TRBJ1-6; 8 bases agree with TRBD1. The CDR3 runs to 16 residues. Looked up from germline, CDR1 is SEHNR and CDR2 is FQNEAQ (reference sequence). Trimming removed 4 bases from V and 7 bases from J; junction bases left unmatched: 9. The CDR3 reads CASSSSNRGDNSPLHF. The CDR3 nucleotides read TGTGCCAGCAGCTCTTCCAACAGGGGGGACAATTCACCCCTCCACTTT.

This chain joins TRBV5-1 and TRBJ2-3; 8 positions match TRBD1. From germline, CDR1 is SGHRS and CDR2 YFSETQ. The junction had 4 bases not matched to a gene; V was cut back by 5 bases and J by 2 bases. The CDR3 length is 14 residues. The CDR3 nucleotides are TGCGCCAGCAGACCGGGACAGGACACAGATACGCAGTATTTT. Amino acid sequence: CASRPGQDTDTQYF.

The rearrangement joins TRBV5-6 to TRBJ1-2, with a possible D match to TRBD1 (6 bases). Germline CDR1 SGHDT, CDR2 YYEEEE. The CDR3 is 13 residues long. Between the trimmed V and J ends, which lost 0 bases and 8 bases, there was a span of 11 bases. In nucleotides, the CDR3 is TGTGCCAGCAGCTTGGATCAGGGGTCCGGCTACACCTTC. It encodes CASSLDQGSGYTF.